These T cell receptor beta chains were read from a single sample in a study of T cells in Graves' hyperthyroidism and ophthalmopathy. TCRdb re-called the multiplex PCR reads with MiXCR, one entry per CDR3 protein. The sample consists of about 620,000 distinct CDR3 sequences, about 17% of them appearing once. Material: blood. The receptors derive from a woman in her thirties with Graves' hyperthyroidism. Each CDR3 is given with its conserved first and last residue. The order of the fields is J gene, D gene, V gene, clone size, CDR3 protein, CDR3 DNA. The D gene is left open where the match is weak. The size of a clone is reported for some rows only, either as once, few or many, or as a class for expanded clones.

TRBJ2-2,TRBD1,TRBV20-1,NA,CSARDKAGGTGELFF,TGCAGTGCTAGAGATAAGGCAGGGGGCACCGGGGAGCTGTTTTTT
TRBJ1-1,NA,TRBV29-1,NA,CSVGSVGTEAFF,TGCAGCGTCGGATCGGTGGGGACTGAAGCTTTCTTT
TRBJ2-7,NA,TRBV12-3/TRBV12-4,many,CASSLVGPGGYEQYF,TGTGCCAGCAGTTTAGTTGGTCCAGGCGGCTACGAGCAGTACTTC
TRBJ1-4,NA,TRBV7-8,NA,CASSFLMSGEGEKLFF,TGTGCCAGCAGCTTCCTTATGAGCGGGGAAGGTGAAAAACTGTTTTTT
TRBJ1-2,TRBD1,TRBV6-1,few,CASSLGQLFYGYTF,TGTGCCAGCAGCCTGGGACAGCTATTCTATGGCTACACCTTC
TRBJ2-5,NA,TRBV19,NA,CASSIRDPREIQYF,TGTGCCAGTAGTATACGAGACCCGAGAGAGATCCAGTACTTC
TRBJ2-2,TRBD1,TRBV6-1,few,CASSLFSGGAGTGELFF,TGTGCCAGCAGCCTTTTTTCAGGGGGCGCCGGTACCGGGGAGCTGTTTTTT
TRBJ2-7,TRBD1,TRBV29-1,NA,CSAGTGENEQYF,TGCAGCGCCGGGACAGGGGAGAACGAGCAGTACTTC
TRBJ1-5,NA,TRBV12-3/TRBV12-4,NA,CASSPRDPSQPQHF,TGTGCCAGCAGCCCCAGGGATCCCTCGCAGCCCCAGCATTTT
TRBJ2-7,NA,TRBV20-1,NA,CSAKVTGGPYEQYF,TGCAGTGCTAAGGTGACTGGGGGTCCCTACGAGCAGTACTTC
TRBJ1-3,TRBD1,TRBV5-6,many,CASSLLTGVNGNTIYF,TGTGCCAGCAGCTTGCTCACAGGGGTAAACGGAAACACCATATATTTT
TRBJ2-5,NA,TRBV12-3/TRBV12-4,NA,CASSFGGPETQYF,TGTGCCAGCAGTTTTGGGGGTCCAGAGACCCAGTACTTC
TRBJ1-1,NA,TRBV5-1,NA,CASSFPRGGLNTEAFF,TGCGCCAGCAGCTTTCCCCGGGGGGGCTTGAACACTGAAGCTTTCTTT
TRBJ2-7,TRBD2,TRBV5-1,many,CASSPLAGVNEQYF,TGCGCCAGCAGCCCCCTGGCGGGAGTCAACGAGCAGTACTTC
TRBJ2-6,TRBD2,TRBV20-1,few,CSSGLAGESGANVLTF,TGCAGTTCGGGACTAGCGGGTGAATCTGGGGCCAACGTCCTGACTTTC
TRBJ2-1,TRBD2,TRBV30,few,CAWRDRLAHSYNEQFF,TGTGCCTGGAGGGACCGACTAGCGCACTCCTACAATGAGCAGTTCTTC
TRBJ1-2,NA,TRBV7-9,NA,CASSRSPQESYGYTF,TGTGCCAGCAGCCGATCCCCCCAGGAGTCCTATGGCTACACCTTC
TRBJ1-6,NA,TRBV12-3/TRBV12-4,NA,CASSYRSSYNSPLHF,TGTGCCAGCAGCTACAGGAGCTCCTATAATTCACCCCTCCACTTT
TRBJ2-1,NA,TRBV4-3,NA,CASSHLLGDHEQFF,TGCGCCAGCAGCCATCTGTTAGGGGACCATGAGCAGTTCTTC
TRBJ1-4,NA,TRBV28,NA,CASSLDYNEKLFF,TGTGCCAGCAGTTTAGACTATAATGAAAAACTGTTTTTT
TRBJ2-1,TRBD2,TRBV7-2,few,CASSLNARPDSGTQFF,TGTGCCAGCAGCTTAAACGCTCGGCCCGATAGCGGGACGCAGTTCTTC
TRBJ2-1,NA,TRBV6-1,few,CASTRRSGPYNEQFF,TGTGCCAGCACCCGGCGGAGCGGGCCGTACAATGAGCAGTTCTTC
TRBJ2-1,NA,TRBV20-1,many,CSARDLYRGDEQFF,TGCAGTGCTAGAGATCTCTACCGAGGCGATGAGCAGTTCTTC
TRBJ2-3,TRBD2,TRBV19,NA,CAGAAGLGLAGAATDTQYF,TGTGCCGGTGCAGCTGGCCTGGGACTAGCGGGAGCGGCGACAGATACGCAGTATTTT
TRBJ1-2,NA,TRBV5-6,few,CASSLGSVRTNYGYTF,TGTGCCAGCAGCTTGGGGTCTGTACGGACTAACTATGGCTACACCTTC
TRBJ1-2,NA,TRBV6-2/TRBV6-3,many,CASSYGGVTIYGYTF,TGTGCCAGCAGTTACGGGGGAGTAACGATCTATGGCTACACCTTC
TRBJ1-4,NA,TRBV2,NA,CASSMGGEKLFF,TGTGCCAGCTCAATGGGGGGGGAAAAACTGTTTTTT
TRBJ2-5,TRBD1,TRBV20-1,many,CSARDPGGRETQYF,TGCAGTGCTAGAGATCCAGGGGGCCGGGAGACCCAGTACTTC
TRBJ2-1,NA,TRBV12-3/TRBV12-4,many,CASSSPLGRVPNEQFF,TGTGCCAGCAGTTCCCCACTCGGCAGGGTCCCTAATGAGCAGTTCTTC
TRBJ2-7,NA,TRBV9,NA,CASSRTGTAYYEQYF,TGTGCCAGCAGCAGAACCGGGACTGCGTACTACGAGCAGTACTTC
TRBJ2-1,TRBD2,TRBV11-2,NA,CASSLEPGLAADEQFF,TGTGCCAGCAGCTTAGAGCCGGGACTAGCGGCTGATGAGCAGTTCTTC
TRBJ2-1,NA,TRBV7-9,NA,CASSLGGNERFF,TGTGCCAGCAGTTTGGGTGGAAATGAGCGGTTCTTC
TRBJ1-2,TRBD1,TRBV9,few,CASSPTGQGYGYTF,TGTGCCAGCAGCCCAACGGGACAGGGGTATGGCTACACCTTC
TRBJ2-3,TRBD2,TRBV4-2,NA,CAGSPGLAGGPSTDTQYF,TGTGCCGGCAGCCCCGGACTAGCGGGAGGGCCTAGCACAGATACGCAGTATTTT
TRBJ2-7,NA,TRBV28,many,CASSFGGLNEQYF,TGTGCCAGCAGTTTCGGGGGCTTGAACGAGCAGTACTTC
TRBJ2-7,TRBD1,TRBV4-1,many,CASSQGGRTGGYEQYF,TGCGCCAGCAGCCAAGGCGGTCGTACAGGGGGCTACGAGCAGTACTTC
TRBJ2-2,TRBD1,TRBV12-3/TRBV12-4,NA,CASSQMGQVNTGELFF,TGTGCCAGCTCTCAAATGGGACAGGTTAACACCGGGGAGCTGTTTTTT